The following is a T cell receptor beta chain sequence with its context. In its sample, this clonotype was seen many times. This receptor's antigen is unknown. Per-base qualities were not stored, and no clone one base away is much larger. Ophthalmopathy patients had moderately to severely active disease, Clinical Activity Score of at least 3, NOSPECS grade of at least 4, and duration under 3 months. The study excluded patients with uncontrolled infections, other autoimmune diseases, pregnancy or lactation. Diagnoses were based on clinical symptoms, serum thyroxine and TRAb, thyroid ultrasound and orbital computed tomography. PBMCs were isolated from 8 to 10 ml of fresh peripheral blood by Ficoll-Paque density gradient centrifugation. Total RNA was extracted using Trizol reagent, and RNA quality was assessed on an Agilent 2100 Bioanalyzer. Amplification of TCR beta CDR3 regions was carried out from RNA transcripts. A first-round RT-PCR of the TCR CDR3 used the HTBI primer set with the Qiagen OneStep RT-PCR kit. Libraries were constructed in a second round of multiplex PCR, after which size selection and purification were performed. Sequencing of the libraries was done on an Illumina HiSeq2000 using paired-end 100 bp reads. The paper's processing steps were these. SOAPnuke was used to process the raw data, with reads discarded if the reads contained adapters or uncalled bases, had a mean Phred below 15, or lacked an exact constant-primer or identifier match. High-quality paired reads were merged with COPE v1.2.5, and unique nucleotide sequences were defined as clonotypes. Clonotypes were aligned to IMGT TRBV, TRBD and TRBJ reference segments using MiTCR v1.1. The analysis included only V-J combinations with a frequency above 0.0001, which together covered roughly 99% of the repertoires. A TCS score was defined as the ratio between F50 (clonal expansion) and ExV (chaos), using BLOSUM62-based TCRdist between CDR3 peptides within each V-J. Welch's t-statistics and random forest reduced some 510 V-J features to under 15, which were used in a naive Bayes classifier (R e1071). TCRdb reran the public reads through fastp at Q25 and MiXCR, keeping productive beta chains. Each record represents a unique CDR3 protein, reported with the most common genes and DNA among its rows. The V and J calls and clone size come from TCRdb's table, not from the authors' own analysis. The sample table lists over 350,000 distinct CDR3 sequences, roughly 14% of them with a count of one. The ten largest clones take up roughly an eighth of the sample.

The data stem from a study of T cells in Graves' hyperthyroidism and ophthalmopathy (dated by TCRdb to between 2018 and 2021). Context from the whole study: Peripheral blood samples were taken at initial diagnosis, before any treatment was given. To identify TCR V-J signatures that set the groups apart, the researchers used a discovery cohort of approximately 98 patients, made up of approximately 43 with Graves' ophthalmopathy and 57 with stable Graves' hyperthyroidism. An independent validation cohort of fewer than 20 hyperthyroidism patients and 17 patients who later progressed to ophthalmopathy tested prospective prediction of ophthalmopathy. The approximately 100 discovery patients were randomly divided into training and test sets at a 7:3 ratio. In several Graves' hyperthyroidism patients, the study also compared T-cell repertoires from thyroid tissue with T-cell repertoires from blood. After sampling, hyperthyroidism patients received methimazole starting at 30 mg daily, and ophthalmopathy patients received high-dose intravenous methylprednisolone. According to the paper, TCR Vbeta CDR3 sequencing was carried out on some 140 peripheral blood samples, which came from approximately 43 ophthalmopathy, approximately 78 hyperthyroidism and some 17 progressor patients. Overall study results and their limits: In validation, progression to ophthalmopathy was predicted by the model with about 70% sensitivity and approximately 78% specificity, a median of approximately 7.1 months before onset. Blood samples also contained most of the expanded thyroid clonotypes (frequency above 0.001), which suggests that blood repertoires may reflect thyroid immune responses. Ophthalmopathy was separated from stable hyperthyroidism by a 13 V-J signature model, with about 88% sensitivity and 81% to 83% specificity obtained in cross-validation and 80%/75% obtained in testing. No statistical method was used to set the sample size in advance, and investigators knew the group allocation.

The receptor's source is a man between 18 and 35 years old with Graves' ophthalmopathy. Sequences were obtained from blood.

Here the CDR3 is given as CASSLFPPGDEDNSPLHF. The sequence in DNA is TGCGCCAGCAGCTTGTTTCCACCGGGGGACGAGGATAATTCACCCCTCCACTTT. The chain links TRBV5-1 with TRBJ1-6, and the D gene may be TRBD1, 5 bases matching. V and J lose 1 base and 5 bases, and a span of 19 bases separates them. CDR1 and CDR2 were assigned from the germline V gene as SGHRS and YFSETQ. The CDR3 has 18 amino acids, counting the end cysteine and phenylalanine. The DNA shown is the 54-base CDR3, in frame from base 1.